This passage covers 26 T cell receptor beta chains from one sample sequenced in a study of human thymus T cells. In corrective heart surgery, resections were taken, and these provided the thymus tissue. Repertoires were generated with immunoSEQ multiplex PCR, while TCRdb's copy carries only in-frame clones and drops some. The sample includes about 130,000 clones, about 94% seen only once; the top ten take around 0.025%. The material sequenced was thymus tissue. These receptor sequences come from a boy under two years old with a congenital heart defect but otherwise immunologically healthy.

The V call is TRBV5-1, the J call TRBJ2-2; D remains ambiguous. This CDR3 spans 17 amino acids. The V end lost 2 bases, the J end lost 5 bases, and 19 bases lay between the germline ends. Germline V gene data show CDR1 as SGHRS and CDR2 as YFSETQ. The CDR3 region is CASSFYVGKLLTGELFF. The DNA for the CDR3 is TGCGCCAGCAGCTTTTATGTTGGGAAACTACTTACCGGGGAGCTGTTTTTT.

This chain joins TRBV11-3 and TRBJ2-5; D not resolved. CDR1 SGHNT and CDR2 YENEEA come from the germline V gene. The V gene lost 6 bases and the J gene lost 6 bases, with 14 bases spanning the gap. This CDR3 is built from 13 residues. The CDR3 DNA reads as TGTGCCAGCAGATCATCAACGGTACAGACCCAGTACTTC. Protein product: CASRSSTVQTQYF. Complete variable domain (other parts from reference TRBV11-3 and TRBJ2-5): EAGVVQSPRYKIIEKKQPVAFWCNPISGHNTLYWYLQNLGQGPELLIRYENEEAVDDSQLPKDRFSAERLKGVDSTLKIQPAELGDSAVYLCASRSSTVQTQYFGPGTRLLVL.

This clone was counted between two and nine times. The gene calls are TRBV9 and TRBJ2-7; possibly TRBD1 for D (5 bases). The V end lost 0 bases, the J end lost 3 bases, and 10 bases lay between the germline ends. The CDR3 is made up of 14 amino acids. The germline gives CDR1 SGDLS, CDR2 YYNGEE. The CDR3 sequence is CASSVGQRGYEQYF. The DNA for the CDR3 is TGTGCCAGCAGCGTAGGACAAAGGGGCTACGAGCAGTACTTC.

This sequence joins TRBV4-1 and TRBJ2-1, with D possibly TRBD2 on 6 matching bases. CDR1 and CDR2 (germline): MGHRA, YSYEKL. The length of the CDR3 is 15 residues. Trimming shortened V by 4 bases and J by 4 bases, and 14 bases separated the two germline ends. The CDR3 coding sequence is TGCGCCAGCAGCCCCACCACCGGACTATACAATGAGCAGTTCTTC. Its protein product is CASSPTTGLYNEQFF.

This clone was counted once. This sequence joins TRBV19 and TRBJ1-5, with 7 bases fitting TRBD1. The CDR3 extends over 15 amino acids. Germline lookup yields CDR1 LNHDA and CDR2 SQIVND (reference sequence). The trim removed 2 bases at V and 7 bases at J, leaving 8 bases unmatched. CDR3 loop: CASSIRRGLGQPQHF. CDR3 DNA: TGTGCCAGTAGTATACGGAGGGGGCTAGGGCAGCCCCAGCATTTT.

The J gene is TRBJ2-2, the V gene TRBV7-2; 11 bases agree with TRBD2. This CDR3 comprises 17 residues. Trimming removed 5 bases from V and 2 bases from J; junction bases left unmatched: 7. Germline V gives CDR1 SGHTA, CDR2 FQGNSA. CDR3 sequence: CASSRTGLAANTGELFF. CDR3 nucleotides: TGTGCCAGCAGCCGGACGGGACTAGCGGCCAACACCGGGGAGCTGTTTTTT.

This clone has a single count. The chain employs TRBV28 and TRBJ1-1, with D maybe TRBD1 (6 bases). Trimming stripped 8 bases from V and 7 bases from J, with 26 bases between. The CDR3 contains 16 residues. The germline V gene has CDR1 MDHEN and CDR2 SYDVKM. CDR3 region: CASSGQLGRGWFEAFF. As DNA, the CDR3 is TGTGCCAGCTCCGGCCAGTTGGGCAGGGGTTGGTTTGAAGCTTTCTTT.

The V call is TRBV9, the J call TRBJ2-1; 12 positions agree with TRBD2. Germline lookup yields CDR1 SGDLS and CDR2 YYNGEE. This CDR3 has 14 amino acids. V trimming: 6 bases; J trimming: 7 bases; junction bases outside the gene matches: 5. Written as DNA, the CDR3 is TGTGCCAGCACCCGGACTAGCGGGGAAAATGAGCAGTTCTTC. It encodes CASTRTSGENEQFF.

The gene calls are TRBV10-3 and TRBJ2-5; 8 bases agree with TRBD1. The CDR3 loop spans 15 amino acids. Per the germline V gene, CDR1 is ENHRY and CDR2 is SYGVKD. J lost 5 bases, V lost 10 bases, and 15 bases had no gene match. The CDR3 is CATAKEDRVGETQYF. CDR3 nucleotides: TGTGCCACCGCTAAGGAGGACAGGGTGGGGGAGACCCAGTACTTC.

The chain recombines TRBV27 with TRBJ2-3; 8 nucleotides align to TRBD1. This CDR3 comprises 18 residues. Germline assignment: CDR1 MNHEY and CDR2 SMNVEV (reference sequence). J lost 3 bases, V lost 5 bases, and 16 bases had no gene match. The CDR3: CASSLSGQVERRTDTQYF. The CDR3 bases are TGTGCCAGCAGTCTCTCGGGACAGGTCGAGAGGAGGACAGATACGCAGTATTTT.

The chain is built from TRBV5-6 and TRBJ2-2; D ambiguous. Trimming took off 2 bases at V and 5 bases at J, with 16 bases between the two ends. This CDR3 has 16 residues. Looked up from germline, CDR1 is SGHDT and CDR2 is YYEEEE. The CDR3 loop is CASSLTGTVETGELFF. CDR3 nucleotide sequence: TGTGCCAGCAGCTTAACCGGAACTGTGGAAACCGGGGAGCTGTTTTTT.

The CDR3 region has the DNA TGCGCCAGCAGCTTGCCGGGACTAGCGCAAGAGACCCAGTACTTC. Encoded protein: CASSLPGLAQETQYF. This chain connects TRBV5-1 to TRBJ2-5, with 10 bases aligning to TRBD2. The CDR3 covers 15 residues. The germline gives CDR1 SGHRS, CDR2 YFSETQ. V was clipped by 1 base and J by 2 bases; unmatched bases: 2.

This sequence joins TRBV9 and TRBJ2-5, with D perhaps being TRBD1 or TRBD2 (5 bases each). CDR1 SGDLS and CDR2 YYNGEE come from the germline V gene. There are 17 residues in the CDR3. Deletions cut 3 bases from V and 5 bases from J, with 23 bases between. CDR3 sequence (DNA): TGTGCCAGCAGCGCGTCAGACGGGACCCGGATCGTCGAGACCCAGTACTTC. Protein sequence: CASSASDGTRIVETQYF.

The rearrangement joins TRBV27 to TRBJ2-7; tentatively, D is TRBD2 (6 bases). Germline V gene sequence: CDR1 MNHEY, CDR2 SMNVEV (reference sequence). Trimming took off 2 bases at V and 6 bases at J, with 8 bases between the two ends. This CDR3 is built from 12 residues. The CDR3 DNA follows: TGTGCCAGCAGTTTAGGAGGGATCGAGCAGTACTTC. Amino acids: CASSLGGIEQYF.

This clone came up once. The chain recombines TRBV19 with TRBJ1-1; 9 positions match TRBD1. Germline loops: CDR1 LNHDA, CDR2 SQIVND (reference sequence). This CDR3 comprises 16 residues. The trim removed 4 bases at V and 1 base at J, leaving 7 bases unmatched. The CDR3 loop reads CASSTRQGVTNTEAFF. CDR3 bases: TGTGCCAGTAGTACCCGACAGGGGGTCACGAACACTGAAGCTTTCTTT.

This sequence joins TRBV19 and TRBJ1-1; 8 bases match TRBD1. CDR3 length equals 14 residues. With V trimmed by 4 bases and J by 1 base, 2 bases remained unmatched. Looked up from germline, CDR1 is LNHDA and CDR2 is SQIVND (reference sequence). This chain's CDR3 is CASSKDRANTEAFF. The CDR3 DNA reads as TGTGCCAGTAGTAAGGACAGGGCGAACACTGAAGCTTTCTTT.

The gene calls are TRBV6-1 and TRBJ1-1; 7 bases line up with TRBD1. Trimming at V came to 6 bases and at J to 5 bases, leaving 9 bases not matched to a gene. Germline CDR1 MNHNS, CDR2 SASEGT. CDR3 size: 14 residues. The CDR3 loop reads CASRKPPTGTEAFF. The CDR3 DNA follows: TGTGCCAGCAGGAAACCTCCGACAGGGACTGAAGCTTTCTTT.

This chain uses TRBV18 with TRBJ1-1; a possible D gene is TRBD1 (6 bases). Trimming pared 1 base from V and 5 bases from J, leaving 11 bases between. The length of the CDR3 is 14 residues. Germline CDR1 and CDR2: KGHSH and LQKENI. The CDR3 DNA reads TGTGCCAGCTCACCACATGTACAGGGAACTGAAGCTTTCTTT. Its protein product is CASSPHVQGTEAFF.

This chain joins TRBV28 and TRBJ1-2; tentatively, D is TRBD1 (5 bases). V was trimmed by 3 bases and J by 3 bases, leaving 8 bases between them. The CDR3 has 13 residues. Germline V gene data show CDR1 as MDHEN and CDR2 as SYDVKM. The CDR3 coding sequence is TGTGCCAGCAGTTTCAGGGTTGACTATGGCTACACCTTC. Its protein product is CASSFRVDYGYTF.

The chain has TRBV4-1 and TRBJ2-1, with 11 bases matching TRBD2. The germline CDR1 and CDR2 sequences are MGHRA and YSYEKL. V trimming: 1 base; J trimming: 4 bases; junction bases outside the gene matches: 15. CDR3 length: 20 residues. CDR3 residues: CASSQGLRGASGGRYNEQFF. CDR3 in DNA: TGCGCCAGCAGCCAAGGTCTACGTGGGGCTAGCGGGGGGCGGTACAATGAGCAGTTCTTC.

The V gene is TRBV27, the J gene TRBJ1-6, with a tentative D call TRBD1 (5 bases). The CDR3 contains 16 residues. V lost 3 bases to trimming and J lost 8 bases, with 17 bases between them. Per the germline V gene, CDR1 is MNHEY and CDR2 is SMNVEV (reference sequence). CDR3 in DNA: TGTGCCAGCAGTTTGTGGGGGACGTTAGAGCATTCACCCCTCCACTTT. It codes for CASSLWGTLEHSPLHF.

The chain has TRBV5-4 and TRBJ2-7, with D unclear. Trimming stripped 0 bases from V and 0 bases from J, with 7 bases between. Germline CDR1 is SGHNT and CDR2 is YYREEE (reference sequence). There are 14 residues in the CDR3. The CDR3 DNA sequence: TGTGCCAGCAGCTTGGGTGGAAGCTCCTACGAGCAGTACTTC. Translated, it gives CASSLGGSSYEQYF.

In this sample, this clone turned up a few times. The genes are TRBV6-5 and TRBJ1-5; D not certain. Germline CDR1 is MNHEY and CDR2 is SVGAGI. V dropped 7 bases and J dropped 6 bases, with 10 bases sitting between them. The CDR3 sequence is 12 residues long. In nucleotides, the CDR3 is TGTGCCAGCACCCTGTGGGGTCAGCCCCAGCATTTT. Residues: CASTLWGQPQHF.

V usage is TRBV5-1 and J usage is TRBJ1-1; no clear D. Germline CDR1 is SGHRS and CDR2 is YFSETQ. V was cut by 5 bases and J by 1 base, with 15 bases left in between. This CDR3 has 15 residues. The DNA for the CDR3 is TGCGCCAGCAGACCTATCGGACGTCCGAACACTGAAGCTTTCTTT. Its translation: CASRPIGRPNTEAFF.

The rearrangement uses TRBV25-1 and TRBJ2-7, with D possibly matching TRBD1 (6 bases). The CDR3 contains 17 residues. Germline V gene data show CDR1 as MGHDK and CDR2 as SYGVNS. The germline V and J ends were trimmed by 1 base and 0 bases, with 16 bases remaining between them. CDR3 protein: CASSEFSTGHSSYEQYF. Written as DNA, the CDR3 is TGTGCCAGCAGTGAATTCAGCACGGGACATTCCTCCTACGAGCAGTACTTC.

DNA for the CDR3: TGTGCCAGCAGTCCCGTCGTCAGTAGCAATCAGCCCCAGCATTTT. The encoded protein is CASSPVVSSNQPQHF. The rearrangement links TRBV6-5 to TRBJ1-5; no reliable D call. Germline assignment: CDR1 MNHEY and CDR2 SVGAGI. The length of the CDR3 is 15 residues. Deletions cut 5 bases from V and 0 bases from J, with 11 bases between.